The entry below gives a single T cell receptor beta chain sequence along with its context. Its antigen is still unknown. At one of its ends the junction is not consistent with the germline gene, which may arise from a read error. Sequenced on an Illumina HiSeq 1500. TCRdb cleaned the public reads at Q25 with fastp, built clones with MiXCR and kept in-frame beta chains. Each record represents a unique CDR3 protein, reported with the most common genes and DNA among its rows. Within this sample are 8,000 or so distinct CDR3 sequences, with 45% to 50% of them counted one time only. More than 70% of the sample belongs to the ten largest clones. This entry belongs to a study of T cell repertoires in cytomegalovirus infection (dated by TCRdb to between 2017 and 2020). Study-level background: Donor HLA type was relevant to the analysis, as public TCR beta signatures indicated carriage of CMV infection together with the matching HLA type.

The CDR3 has 16 amino acids, counting the end cysteine and phenylalanine. Solely the CDR3 DNA is kept, with 48 bases framed from the first base. What the study reported, not specific to this receptor: In the ex vivo response, HLA-C-restricted CMV-specific TCR beta clonotypes were dominant, and in two of eight donors the single most frequent clonotype came from this HLA-C-restricted group. Cumulative frequency of public TCR beta family members discriminated carriers of CMV infection plus the relevant HLA type in this cohort and an independent roughly 330-donor cohort.

Recombination connected TRBV12-3 or TRBV12-4 to TRBJ1-1; TRBD1 is a weak D gene call, 6 bases matching. The receptor's source is a human donor in good health (CMV status not recorded). Some clones in this sample may be carry-over from other donors' samples. Specimen: PBMCs, sequenced either directly or after in vitro stimulation (not recorded which). The CDR3 corresponds to CASSLRISKQGTEAFF. The nucleotide sequence is given as TGTGCAAGCAGCCTAAGGATTTCCAAACAGGGCACGGAAGCTTTCTTT.